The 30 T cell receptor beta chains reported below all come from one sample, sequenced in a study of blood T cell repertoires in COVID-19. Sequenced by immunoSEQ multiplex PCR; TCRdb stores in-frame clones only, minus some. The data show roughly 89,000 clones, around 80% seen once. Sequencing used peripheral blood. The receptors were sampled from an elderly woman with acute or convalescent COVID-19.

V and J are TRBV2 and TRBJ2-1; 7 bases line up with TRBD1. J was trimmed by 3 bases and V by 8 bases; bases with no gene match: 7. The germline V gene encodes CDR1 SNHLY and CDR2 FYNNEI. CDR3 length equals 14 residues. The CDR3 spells CASRGRGYYNEQFF. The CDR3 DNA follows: TGTGCCAGCCGGGGCAGGGGGTACTACAATGAGCAGTTCTTC.

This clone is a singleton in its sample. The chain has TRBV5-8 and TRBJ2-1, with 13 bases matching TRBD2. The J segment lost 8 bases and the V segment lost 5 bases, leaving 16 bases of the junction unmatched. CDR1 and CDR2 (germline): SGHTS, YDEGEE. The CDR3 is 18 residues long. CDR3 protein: CASRFAGTSGAALHEQFF. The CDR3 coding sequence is TGTGCCAGCAGGTTTGCCGGGACTAGCGGGGCCGCCCTCCATGAGCAGTTCTTC.

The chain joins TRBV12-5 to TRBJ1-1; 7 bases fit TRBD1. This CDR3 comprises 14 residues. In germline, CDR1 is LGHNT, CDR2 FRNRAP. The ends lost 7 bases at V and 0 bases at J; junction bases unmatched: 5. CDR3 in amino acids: CASAVDRMNTEAFF. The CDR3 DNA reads TGTGCTAGTGCCGTGGACAGGATGAACACTGAAGCTTTCTTT.

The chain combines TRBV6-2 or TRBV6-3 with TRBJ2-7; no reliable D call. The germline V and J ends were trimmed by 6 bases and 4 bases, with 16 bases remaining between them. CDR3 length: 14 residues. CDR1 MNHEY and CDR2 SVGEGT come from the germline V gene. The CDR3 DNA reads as TGTGCCAGCAGCCTTTACGGTCAATCTTACGAGCAGTACTTC. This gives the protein CASSLYGQSYEQYF.

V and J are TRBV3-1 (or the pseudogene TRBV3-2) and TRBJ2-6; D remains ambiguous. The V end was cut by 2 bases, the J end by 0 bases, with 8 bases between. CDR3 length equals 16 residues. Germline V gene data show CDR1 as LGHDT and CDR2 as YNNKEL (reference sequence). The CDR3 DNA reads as TGTGCCAGCAGCCAATCTGGGCCCTCTGGGGCCAACGTCCTGACTTTC. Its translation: CASSQSGPSGANVLTF.

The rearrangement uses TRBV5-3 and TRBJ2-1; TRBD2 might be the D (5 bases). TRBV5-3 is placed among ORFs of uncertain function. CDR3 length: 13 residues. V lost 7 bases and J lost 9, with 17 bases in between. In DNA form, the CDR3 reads TGTGCCAGACAACCGGACTCCCCCGGTGAGCAGTTCTTC. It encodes CARQPDSPGEQFF.

The CDR3 coding sequence is TGTGCCAGCAGCTCCGGGACAGGGGTATCGGGTAATGAAAAACTGTTTTTT. This sequence encodes CASSSGTGVSGNEKLFF. The chain recombines TRBV7-2 with TRBJ1-4; TRBD1 agrees at 10 bases. The V gene's germline CDR1 is SGHTA and CDR2 FQGNSA. The trim removed 4 bases at V and 4 bases at J, leaving 9 bases unmatched. CDR3 size: 17 residues.

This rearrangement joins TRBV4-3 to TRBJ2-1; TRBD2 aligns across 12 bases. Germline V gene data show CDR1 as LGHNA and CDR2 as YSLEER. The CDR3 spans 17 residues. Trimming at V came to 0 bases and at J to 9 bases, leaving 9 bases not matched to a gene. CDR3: CASSQDPFASGGGEQFF. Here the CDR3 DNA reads TGCGCCAGCAGCCAAGACCCATTTGCTAGCGGGGGGGGTGAGCAGTTCTTC.

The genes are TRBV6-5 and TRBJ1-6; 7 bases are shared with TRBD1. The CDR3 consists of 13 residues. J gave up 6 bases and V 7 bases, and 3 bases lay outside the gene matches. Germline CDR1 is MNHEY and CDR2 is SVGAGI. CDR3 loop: CASIYRGNSPLHF. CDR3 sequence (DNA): TGTGCCAGCATCTACAGGGGTAATTCACCCCTCCACTTT.

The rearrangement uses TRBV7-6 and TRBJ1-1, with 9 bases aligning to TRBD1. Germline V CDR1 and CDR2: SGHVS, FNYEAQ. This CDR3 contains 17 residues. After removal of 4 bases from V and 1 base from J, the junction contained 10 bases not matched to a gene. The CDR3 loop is CASSSVPGQGTNTEAFF. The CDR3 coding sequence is TGTGCCAGCAGCTCCGTCCCGGGACAGGGAACGAACACTGAAGCTTTCTTT.

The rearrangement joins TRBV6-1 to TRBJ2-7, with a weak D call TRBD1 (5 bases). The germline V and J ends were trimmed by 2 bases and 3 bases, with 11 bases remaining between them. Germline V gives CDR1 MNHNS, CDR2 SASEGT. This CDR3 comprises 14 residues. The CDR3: CASSELDRFYEQYF. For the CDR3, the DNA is TGTGCCAGCAGTGAATTAGACAGATTCTACGAGCAGTACTTC.

The CDR3 region has the DNA TGTGCCAGCAGTCCCCCGCCGGGGATTAACATTCAGTACTTC. Amino acids: CASSPPPGINIQYF. This rearrangement joins TRBV28 to TRBJ2-4, with a tentative D call TRBD2 (5 bases). V dropped 5 bases and J dropped 7 bases, with 15 bases sitting between them. CDR1 and CDR2 from the germline V gene are MDHEN and SYDVKM. The CDR3 runs 14 residues.

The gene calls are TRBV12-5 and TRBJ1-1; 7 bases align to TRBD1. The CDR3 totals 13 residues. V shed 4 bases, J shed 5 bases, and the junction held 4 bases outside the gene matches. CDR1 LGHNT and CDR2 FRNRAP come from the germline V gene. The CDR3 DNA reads TGTGCTAGTGGTTACAGGGGCTGGACTGAAGCTTTCTTT. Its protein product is CASGYRGWTEAFF.

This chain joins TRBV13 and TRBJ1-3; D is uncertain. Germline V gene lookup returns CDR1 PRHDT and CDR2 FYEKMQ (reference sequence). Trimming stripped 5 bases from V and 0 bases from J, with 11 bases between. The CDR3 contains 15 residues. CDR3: CASSIRSNSGNTIYF. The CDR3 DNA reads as TGTGCCAGCAGCATCCGGAGCAACTCTGGAAACACCATATATTTT.

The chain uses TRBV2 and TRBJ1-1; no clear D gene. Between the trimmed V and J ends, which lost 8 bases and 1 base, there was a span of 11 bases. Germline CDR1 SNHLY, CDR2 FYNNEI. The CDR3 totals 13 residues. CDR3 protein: CASCIGRNTEAFF. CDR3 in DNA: TGTGCCAGCTGCATTGGGCGGAACACTGAAGCTTTCTTT.

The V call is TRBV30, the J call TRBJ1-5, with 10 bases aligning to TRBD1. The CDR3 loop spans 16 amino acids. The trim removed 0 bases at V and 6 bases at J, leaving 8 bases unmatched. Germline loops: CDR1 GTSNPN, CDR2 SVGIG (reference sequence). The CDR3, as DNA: TGTGCCTGGAGTGTGTCAGGACAGGGGGTGGGTCAGCCCCAGCATTTT. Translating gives CAWSVSGQGVGQPQHF. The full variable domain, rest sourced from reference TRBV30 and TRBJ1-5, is SQTIHQWPATLVQPVGSPLSLECTVEGTSNPNLYWYRQAAGRGLQLLFYSVGIGQISSEVPQNLSASRPQDRQFILSSKKLLLSDSGFYLCAWSVSGQGVGQPQHFGDGTRLSIL.

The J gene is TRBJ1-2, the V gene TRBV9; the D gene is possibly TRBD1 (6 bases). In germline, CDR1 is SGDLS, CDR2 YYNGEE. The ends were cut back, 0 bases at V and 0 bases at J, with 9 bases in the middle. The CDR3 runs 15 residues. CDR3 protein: CASSVATGANYGYTF. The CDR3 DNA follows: TGTGCCAGCAGCGTAGCGACAGGAGCTAACTATGGCTACACCTTC.

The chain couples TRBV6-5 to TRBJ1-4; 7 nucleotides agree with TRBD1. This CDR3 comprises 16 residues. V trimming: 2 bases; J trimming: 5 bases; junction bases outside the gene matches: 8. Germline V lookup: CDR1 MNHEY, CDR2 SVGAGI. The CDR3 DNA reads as TGTGCCAGCAGTTACGTCGGACAGGCGACAAATGAAAAACTGTTTTTT. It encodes CASSYVGQATNEKLFF.

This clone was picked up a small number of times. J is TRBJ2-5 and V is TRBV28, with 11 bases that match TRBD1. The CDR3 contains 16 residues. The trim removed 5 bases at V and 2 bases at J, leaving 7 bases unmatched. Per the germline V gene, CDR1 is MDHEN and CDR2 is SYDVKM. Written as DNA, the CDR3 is TGTGCCAGCAGTCGGGGACAGGGGGTTACACAAGAGACCCAGTACTTC. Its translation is CASSRGQGVTQETQYF.

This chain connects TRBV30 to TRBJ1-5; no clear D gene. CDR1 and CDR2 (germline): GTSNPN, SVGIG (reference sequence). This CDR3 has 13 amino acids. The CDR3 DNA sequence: TGTGCTGTAGAGTACAGCCTCAATCAGCCCCAGCATTTT. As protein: CAVEYSLNQPQHF.

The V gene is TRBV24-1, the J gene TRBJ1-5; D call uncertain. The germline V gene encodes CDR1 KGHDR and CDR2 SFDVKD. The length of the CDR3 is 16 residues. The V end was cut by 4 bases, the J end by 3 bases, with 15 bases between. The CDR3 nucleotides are TGTGCCACCAGTGAACAGAAAGACGGCCACAATCAGCCCCAGCATTTT. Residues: CATSEQKDGHNQPQHF.

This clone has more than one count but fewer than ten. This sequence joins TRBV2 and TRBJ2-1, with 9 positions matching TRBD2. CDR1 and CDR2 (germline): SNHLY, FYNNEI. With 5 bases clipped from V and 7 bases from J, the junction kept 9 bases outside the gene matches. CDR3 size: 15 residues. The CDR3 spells CASSQTSGLGNEQFF. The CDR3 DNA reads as TGTGCCAGCAGTCAGACTAGCGGCTTAGGAAATGAGCAGTTCTTC.

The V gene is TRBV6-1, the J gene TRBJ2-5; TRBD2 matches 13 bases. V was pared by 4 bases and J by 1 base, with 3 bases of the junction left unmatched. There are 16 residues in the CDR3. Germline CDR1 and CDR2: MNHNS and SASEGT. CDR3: CASSAGTSGVQETQYF. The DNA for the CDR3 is TGTGCCAGCAGTGCCGGGACTAGCGGGGTCCAAGAGACCCAGTACTTC.

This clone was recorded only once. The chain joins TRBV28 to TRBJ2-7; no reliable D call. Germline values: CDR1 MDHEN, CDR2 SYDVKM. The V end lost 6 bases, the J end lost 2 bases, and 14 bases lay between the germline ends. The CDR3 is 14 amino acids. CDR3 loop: CASSLSRKTYEQYF. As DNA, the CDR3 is TGTGCCAGCAGCCTCTCTAGGAAGACCTACGAGCAGTACTTC.

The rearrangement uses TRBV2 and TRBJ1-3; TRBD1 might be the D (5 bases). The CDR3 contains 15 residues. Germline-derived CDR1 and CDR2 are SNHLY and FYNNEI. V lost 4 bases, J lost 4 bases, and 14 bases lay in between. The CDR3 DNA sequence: TGTGCCAGCAGTGGAAGCAGGGTGGTCGGAAACACCATATATTTT. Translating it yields CASSGSRVVGNTIYF.

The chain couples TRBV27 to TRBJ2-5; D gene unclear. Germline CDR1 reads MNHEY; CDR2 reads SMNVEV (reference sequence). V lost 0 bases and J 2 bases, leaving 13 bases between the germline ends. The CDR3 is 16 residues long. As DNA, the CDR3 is TGTGCCAGCAGTTTATCCAACATGGCAGGTCAAGAGACCCAGTACTTC. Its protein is CASSLSNMAGQETQYF.

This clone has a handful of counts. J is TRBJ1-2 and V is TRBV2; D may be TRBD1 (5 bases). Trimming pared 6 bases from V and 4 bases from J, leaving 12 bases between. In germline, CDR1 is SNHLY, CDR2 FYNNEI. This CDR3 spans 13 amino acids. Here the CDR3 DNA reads TGTGCCAGCAGCACTTGGGGACTCTATGGCTACACCTTC. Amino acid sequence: CASSTWGLYGYTF.

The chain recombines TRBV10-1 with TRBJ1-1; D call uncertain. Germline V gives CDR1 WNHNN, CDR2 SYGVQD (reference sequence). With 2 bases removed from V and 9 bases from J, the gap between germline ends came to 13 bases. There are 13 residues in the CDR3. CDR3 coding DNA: TGCGCCAGCAGTGAGGACCGGAGAGTGCAAGCTTTCTTT. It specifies CASSEDRRVQAFF.

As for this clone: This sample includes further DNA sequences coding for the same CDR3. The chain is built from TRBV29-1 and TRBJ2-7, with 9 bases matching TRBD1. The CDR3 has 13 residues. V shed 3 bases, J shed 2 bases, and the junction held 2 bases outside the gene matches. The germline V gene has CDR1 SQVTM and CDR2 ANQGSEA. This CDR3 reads CSVDGQGTYEQYF. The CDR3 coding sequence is TGCAGCGTTGATGGACAGGGGACCTACGAGCAGTACTTC.

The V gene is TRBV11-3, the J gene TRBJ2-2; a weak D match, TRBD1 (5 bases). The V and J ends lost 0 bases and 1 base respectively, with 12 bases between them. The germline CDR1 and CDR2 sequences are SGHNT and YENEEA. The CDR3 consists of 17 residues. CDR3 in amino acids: CASSLDQGILNTGELFF. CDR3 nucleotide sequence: TGTGCCAGCAGCTTAGATCAGGGCATACTGAACACCGGGGAGCTGTTTTTT.